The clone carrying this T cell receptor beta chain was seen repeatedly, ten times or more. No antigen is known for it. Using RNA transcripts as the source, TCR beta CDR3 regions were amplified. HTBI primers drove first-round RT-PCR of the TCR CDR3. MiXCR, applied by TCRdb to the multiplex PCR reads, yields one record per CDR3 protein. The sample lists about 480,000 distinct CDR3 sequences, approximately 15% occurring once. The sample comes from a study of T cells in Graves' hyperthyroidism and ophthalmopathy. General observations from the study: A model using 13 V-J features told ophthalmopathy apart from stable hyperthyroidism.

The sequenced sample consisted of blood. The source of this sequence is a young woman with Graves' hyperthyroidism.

The CDR3 is CASSLYRENTEAFF. The CDR3 DNA reads TGTGCCAGCAGTTTATACCGCGAGAACACTGAAGCTTTCTTT. The chain has TRBV28 and TRBJ1-1; no firm D call. V was cut by 1 base and J by 1 base, with 7 bases left in between. Looked up from germline, CDR1 is MDHEN and CDR2 is SYDVKM. The CDR3 consists of 14 residues.